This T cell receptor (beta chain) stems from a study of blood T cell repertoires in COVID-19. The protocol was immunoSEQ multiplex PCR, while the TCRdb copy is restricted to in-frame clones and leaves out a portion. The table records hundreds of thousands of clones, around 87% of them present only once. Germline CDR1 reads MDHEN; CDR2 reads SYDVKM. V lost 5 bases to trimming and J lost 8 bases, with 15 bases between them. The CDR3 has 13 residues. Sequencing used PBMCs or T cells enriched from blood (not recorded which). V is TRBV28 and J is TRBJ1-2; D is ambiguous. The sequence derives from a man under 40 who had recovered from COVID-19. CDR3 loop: CASSPRGSWGYTF. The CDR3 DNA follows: TGTGCCAGCAGTCCCCGGGGTTCGTGGGGCTACACCTTC.